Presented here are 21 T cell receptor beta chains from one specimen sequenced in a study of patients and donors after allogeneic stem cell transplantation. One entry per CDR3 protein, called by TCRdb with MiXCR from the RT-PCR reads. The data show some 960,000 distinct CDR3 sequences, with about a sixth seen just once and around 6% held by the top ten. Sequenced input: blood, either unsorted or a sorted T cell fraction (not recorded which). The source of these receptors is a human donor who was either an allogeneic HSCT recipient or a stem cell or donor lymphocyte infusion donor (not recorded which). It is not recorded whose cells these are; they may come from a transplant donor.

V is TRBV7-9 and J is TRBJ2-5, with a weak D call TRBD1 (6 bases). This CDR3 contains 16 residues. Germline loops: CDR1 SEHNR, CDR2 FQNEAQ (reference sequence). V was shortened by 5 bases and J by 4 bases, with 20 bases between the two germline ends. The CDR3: CASSPGDRGPGETQYF. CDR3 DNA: TGTGCCAGCAGCCCAGGGGATAGGGGACCGGGAGAGACCCAGTACTTC. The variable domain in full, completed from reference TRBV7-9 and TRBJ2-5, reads DTGVSQNPRHKITKRGQNVTFRCDPISEHNRLYWYRQTLGQGPEFLTYFQNEAQLEKSRLLSDRFSAERPKGSFSTLEIQRTEQGDSAMYLCASSPGDRGPGETQYFGPGTRLLVL.

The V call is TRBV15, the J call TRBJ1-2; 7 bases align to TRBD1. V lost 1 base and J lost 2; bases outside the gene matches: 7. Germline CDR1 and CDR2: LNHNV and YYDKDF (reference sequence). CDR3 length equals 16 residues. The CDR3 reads CATSRGLQQGNYGYTF. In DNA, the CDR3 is TGTGCCACCAGCAGAGGGCTTCAACAGGGGAACTATGGCTACACCTTC. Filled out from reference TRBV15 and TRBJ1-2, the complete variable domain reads DAMVIQNPRYQVTQFGKPVTLSCSQTLNHNVMYWYQQKSSQAPKLLFHYYDKDFNNEADTPDNFQSRRPNTSFCFLDIRSPGLGDTAMYLCATSRGLQQGNYGYTFGSGTRLTVV.

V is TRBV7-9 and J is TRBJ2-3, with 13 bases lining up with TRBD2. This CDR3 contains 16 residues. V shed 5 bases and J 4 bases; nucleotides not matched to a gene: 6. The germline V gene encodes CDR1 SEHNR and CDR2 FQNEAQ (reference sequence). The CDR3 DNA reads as TGTGCCAGCAGCACCCGGACTAGCGGGAGTGCAGATACGCAGTATTTT. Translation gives CASSTRTSGSADTQYF.

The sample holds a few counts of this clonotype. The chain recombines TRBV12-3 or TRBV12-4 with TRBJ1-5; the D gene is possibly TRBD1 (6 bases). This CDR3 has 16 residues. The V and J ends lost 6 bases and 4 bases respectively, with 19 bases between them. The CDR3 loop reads CASSLGRKGGNQPQHF. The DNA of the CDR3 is TGTGCCAGCAGCCTCGGAAGAAAAGGGGGGAATCAGCCCCAGCATTTT.

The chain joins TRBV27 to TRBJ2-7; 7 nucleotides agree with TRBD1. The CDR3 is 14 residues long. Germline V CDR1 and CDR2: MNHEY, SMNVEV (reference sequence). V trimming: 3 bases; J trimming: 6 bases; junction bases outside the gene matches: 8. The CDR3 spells CASSLGQGVVEQYF. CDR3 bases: TGTGCCAGCAGTTTGGGGCAGGGGGTTGTCGAGCAGTACTTC.

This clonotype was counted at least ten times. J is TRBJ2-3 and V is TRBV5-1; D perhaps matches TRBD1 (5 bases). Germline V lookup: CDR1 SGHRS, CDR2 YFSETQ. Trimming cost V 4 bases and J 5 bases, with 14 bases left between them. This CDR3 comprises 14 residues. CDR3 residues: CASSPLGEGDTQYF. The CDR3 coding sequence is TGCGCCAGCAGCCCCTTAGGGGAAGGAGATACGCAGTATTTT. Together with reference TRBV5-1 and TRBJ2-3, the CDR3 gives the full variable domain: KAGVTQTPRYLIKTRGQQVTLSCSPISGHRSVSWYQQTPGQGLQFLFEYFSETQRNKGNFPGRFSGRQFSNSRSEMNVSTLELGDSALYLCASSPLGEGDTQYFGPGTRLTVL.

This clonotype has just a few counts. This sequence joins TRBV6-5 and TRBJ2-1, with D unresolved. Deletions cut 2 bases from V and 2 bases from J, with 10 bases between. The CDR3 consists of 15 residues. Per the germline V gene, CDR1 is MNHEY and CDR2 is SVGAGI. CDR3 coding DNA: TGTGCCAGCAGTTACGAAGCTATTCCCTACAATGAGCAGTTCTTC. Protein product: CASSYEAIPYNEQFF.

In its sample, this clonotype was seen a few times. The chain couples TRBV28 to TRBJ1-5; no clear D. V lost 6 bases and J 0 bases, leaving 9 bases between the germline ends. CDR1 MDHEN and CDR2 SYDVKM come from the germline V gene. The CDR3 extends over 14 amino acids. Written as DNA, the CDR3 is TGTGCCAGCAGCTATACCTATAGCAATCAGCCCCAGCATTTT. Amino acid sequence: CASSYTYSNQPQHF.

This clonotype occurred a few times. In DNA, the CDR3 is TGTGCCATCAGTGCTTCAGGACAGGGGGAGGAGACCCAGTACTTC. Translated: CAISASGQGEETQYF. The chain has TRBV10-3 and TRBJ2-5; TRBD1 matches 10 bases. V was clipped by 4 bases and J by 5 bases; unmatched bases: 7. Germline CDR1 and CDR2: ENHRY and SYGVKD. There are 15 residues in the CDR3.

CDR3 residues: CSAPVAGDDSPLHF. The CDR3 nucleotides are TGCAGTGCCCCAGTAGCGGGGGATGATTCACCCCTCCACTTT. V is TRBV20-1 and J is TRBJ1-6, with a tentative D call TRBD1 (5 bases). The germline V gene has CDR1 DFQATT and CDR2 SNEGSKA (reference sequence). The CDR3 runs 14 residues. V shed 6 bases and J shed 8 bases, with 17 bases lying between them.

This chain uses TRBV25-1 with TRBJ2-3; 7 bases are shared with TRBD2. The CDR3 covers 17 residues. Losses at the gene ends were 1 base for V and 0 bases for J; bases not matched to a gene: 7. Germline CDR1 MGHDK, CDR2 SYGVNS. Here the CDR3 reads CASSESGGGGSTDTQYF. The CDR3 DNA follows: TGTGCCAGCAGTGAATCAGGCGGCGGGGGAAGCACAGATACGCAGTATTTT.

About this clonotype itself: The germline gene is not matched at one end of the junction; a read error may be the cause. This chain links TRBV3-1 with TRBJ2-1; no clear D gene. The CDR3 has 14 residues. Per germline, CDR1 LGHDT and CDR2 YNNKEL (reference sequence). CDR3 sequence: CASSQDQPYNEQFF. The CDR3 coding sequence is TGTGCCAGCAGCCAAGATCAGCCCTATAATGAGCAGTTCTTC.

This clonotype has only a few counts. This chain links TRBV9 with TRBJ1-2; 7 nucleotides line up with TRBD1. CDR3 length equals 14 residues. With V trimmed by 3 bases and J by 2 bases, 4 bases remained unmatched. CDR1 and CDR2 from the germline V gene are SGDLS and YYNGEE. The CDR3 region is CASSDGTENYGYTF. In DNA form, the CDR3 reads TGTGCCAGCAGCGACGGGACAGAGAACTATGGCTACACCTTC.

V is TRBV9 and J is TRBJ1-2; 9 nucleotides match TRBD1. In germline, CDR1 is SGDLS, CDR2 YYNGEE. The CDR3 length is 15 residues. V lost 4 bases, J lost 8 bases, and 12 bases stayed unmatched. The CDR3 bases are TGTGCCAGCAGCCCTCACCCCCGGACAGGGGCCGGCTACACCTTC. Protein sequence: CASSPHPRTGAGYTF.

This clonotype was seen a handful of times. The CDR3 region has the DNA TGTGCCAGCAGCAGAAAGTCGAACAACAGGGGGAACAGCTCCTACGAGCAGTACTTC. This sequence encodes CASSRKSNNRGNSSYEQYF. The chain carries TRBV21-1 and TRBJ2-7; TRBD1 reflects the table's D call only, with no check against the DNA. TRBV21-1 is assigned pseudogene status. This CDR3 spans 19 amino acids.

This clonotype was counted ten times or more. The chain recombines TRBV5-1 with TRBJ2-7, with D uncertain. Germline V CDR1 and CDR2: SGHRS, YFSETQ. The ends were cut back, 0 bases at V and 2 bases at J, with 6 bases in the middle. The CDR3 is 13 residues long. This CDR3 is CASSLVRAYEQYF. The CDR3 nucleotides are TGCGCCAGCAGCTTGGTCAGAGCCTACGAGCAGTACTTC.

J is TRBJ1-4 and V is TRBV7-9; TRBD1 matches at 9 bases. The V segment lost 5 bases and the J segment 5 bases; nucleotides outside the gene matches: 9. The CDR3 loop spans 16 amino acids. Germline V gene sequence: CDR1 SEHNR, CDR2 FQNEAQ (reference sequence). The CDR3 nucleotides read TGTGCCAGCAGCCCACTTACAGGGGGCCTGAATGAAAAACTGTTTTTT. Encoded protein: CASSPLTGGLNEKLFF. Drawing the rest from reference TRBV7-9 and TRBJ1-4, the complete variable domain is DTGVSQNPRHKITKRGQNVTFRCDPISEHNRLYWYRQTLGQGPEFLTYFQNEAQLEKSRLLSDRFSAERPKGSFSTLEIQRTEQGDSAMYLCASSPLTGGLNEKLFFGSGTQLSVL.

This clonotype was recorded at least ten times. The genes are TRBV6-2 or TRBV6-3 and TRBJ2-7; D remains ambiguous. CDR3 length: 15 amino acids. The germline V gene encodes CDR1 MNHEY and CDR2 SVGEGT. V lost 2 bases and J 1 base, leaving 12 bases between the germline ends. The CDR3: CASSYGFVRSYEQYF. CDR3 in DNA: TGTGCCAGCAGTTACGGGTTCGTAAGGTCCTACGAGCAGTACTTC.

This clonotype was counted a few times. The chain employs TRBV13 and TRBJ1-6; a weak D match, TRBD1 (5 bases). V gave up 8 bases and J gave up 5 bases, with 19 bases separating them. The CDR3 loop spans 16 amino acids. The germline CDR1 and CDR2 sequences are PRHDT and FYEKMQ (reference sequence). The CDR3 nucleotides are TGTGCCAGCTCGGTGACCCGGGGCTACGATAATTCACCCCTCCACTTT. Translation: CASSVTRGYDNSPLHF.

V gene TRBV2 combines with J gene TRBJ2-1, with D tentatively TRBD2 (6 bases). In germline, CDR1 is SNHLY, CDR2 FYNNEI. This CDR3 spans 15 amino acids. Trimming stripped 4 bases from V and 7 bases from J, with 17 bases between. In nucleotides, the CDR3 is TGTGCCAGCAGTGCATCGGGAGTAATCGGTAATGAGCAGTTCTTC. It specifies CASSASGVIGNEQFF.

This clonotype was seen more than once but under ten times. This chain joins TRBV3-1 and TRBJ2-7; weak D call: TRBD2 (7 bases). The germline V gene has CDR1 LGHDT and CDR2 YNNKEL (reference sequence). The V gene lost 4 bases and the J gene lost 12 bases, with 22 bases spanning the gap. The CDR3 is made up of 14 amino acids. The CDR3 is CASSLAGDLPGAYF. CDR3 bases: TGTGCCAGCAGCCTCGCGGGAGATCTTCCGGGGGCGTACTTC.